This T cell receptor beta chain appears in the sequencing data of a study of cytotoxic CD8 clonotypes in ibrutinib-treated CLL. Study-level background: On average, each sample had about 250,000 productive templates and about 89,000 productive rearrangements.

V lost 2 bases, J lost 3 bases, and 13 bases stayed unmatched. Germline V gives CDR1 SGHTA, CDR2 FQGNSA. This CDR3 has 17 amino acids. About this clone: Its antigen is unidentified.

Some clones are missing from TCRdb's copy, which holds only in-frame ones; the method was immunoSEQ multiplex PCR. The profile shows over 140,000 clones, 80% of them singletons. Overall study results and limits: Sampling times (in sustained-remission versus progressing patients) were not the same.

The material sequenced was PBMCs, taken after 36 months of ibrutinib treatment. This receptor was identified in a human donor with chronic lymphocytic leukemia. This chain connects TRBV7-2 to TRBJ2-7; 7 nucleotides align to TRBD1. The CDR3 here is CASSLYTGTARYYEQYF. CDR3 sequence (DNA): TGTGCCAGCAGCTTATATACCGGGACAGCTCGATACTACGAGCAGTACTTC. Variable domain in full (rest from reference TRBV7-2 and TRBJ2-7): GAGVSQSPSNKVTEKGKDVELRCDPISGHTALYWYRQSLGQGLEFLIYFQGNSAPDKSGLPSDRFSAERTGGSVSTLTIQRTQQEDSAVYLCASSLYTGTARYYEQYFGPGTRLTVT.